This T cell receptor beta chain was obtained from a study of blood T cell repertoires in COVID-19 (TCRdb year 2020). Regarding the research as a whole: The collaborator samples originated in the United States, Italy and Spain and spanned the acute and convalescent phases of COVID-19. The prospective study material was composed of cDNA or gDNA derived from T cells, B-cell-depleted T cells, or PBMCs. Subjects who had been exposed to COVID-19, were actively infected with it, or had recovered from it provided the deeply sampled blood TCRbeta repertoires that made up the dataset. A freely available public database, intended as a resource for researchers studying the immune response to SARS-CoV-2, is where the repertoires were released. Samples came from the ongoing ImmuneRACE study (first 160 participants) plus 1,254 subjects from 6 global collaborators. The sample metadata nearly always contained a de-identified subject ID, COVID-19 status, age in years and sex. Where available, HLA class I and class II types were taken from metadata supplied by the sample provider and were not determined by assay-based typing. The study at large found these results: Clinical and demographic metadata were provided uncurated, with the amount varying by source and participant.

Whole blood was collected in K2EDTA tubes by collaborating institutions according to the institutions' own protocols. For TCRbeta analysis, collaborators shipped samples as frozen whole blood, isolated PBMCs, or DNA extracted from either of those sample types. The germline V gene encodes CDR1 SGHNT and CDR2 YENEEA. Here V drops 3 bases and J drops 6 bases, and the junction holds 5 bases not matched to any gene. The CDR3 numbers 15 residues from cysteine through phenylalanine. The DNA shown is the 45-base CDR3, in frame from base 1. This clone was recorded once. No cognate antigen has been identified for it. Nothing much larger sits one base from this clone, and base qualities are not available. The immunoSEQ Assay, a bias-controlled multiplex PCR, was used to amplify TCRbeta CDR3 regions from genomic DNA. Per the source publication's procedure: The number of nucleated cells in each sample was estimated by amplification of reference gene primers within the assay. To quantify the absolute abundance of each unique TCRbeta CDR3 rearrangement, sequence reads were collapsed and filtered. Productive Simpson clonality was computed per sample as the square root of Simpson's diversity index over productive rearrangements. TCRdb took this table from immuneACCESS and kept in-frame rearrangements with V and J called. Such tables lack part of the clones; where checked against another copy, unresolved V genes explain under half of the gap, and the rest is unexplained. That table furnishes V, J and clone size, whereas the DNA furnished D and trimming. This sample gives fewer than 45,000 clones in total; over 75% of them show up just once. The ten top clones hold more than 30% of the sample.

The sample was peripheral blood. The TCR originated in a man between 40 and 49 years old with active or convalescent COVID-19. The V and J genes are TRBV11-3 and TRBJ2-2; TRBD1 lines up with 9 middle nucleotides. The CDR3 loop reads CASSFGTGLAGELFF. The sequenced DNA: TGTGCCAGCAGCTTCGGGACAGGGTTGGCCGGGGAGCTGTTTTTT.